The 26 T cell receptor beta chains presented below share a single source sample, sequenced in a study of T cell responses to AZD1222 COVID-19 vaccine. Only in-frame clones appear in the TCRdb table, and some are missing; sequencing was by immunoSEQ multiplex PCR. The profile shows fewer than 90,000 clones, 88% of them singletons. Sequenced here: peripheral blood, sampled 28 days after the second AZD1222 dose. The receptors were gathered from an adult who received the AZD1222 COVID-19 vaccine.

The chain joins TRBV11-2 to TRBJ2-5, with D uncertain. Trimming removed 5 bases from V and 1 base from J, with 11 bases in between. This CDR3 comprises 14 residues. Germline values: CDR1 SGHAT, CDR2 FQNNGV. The CDR3 reads CASSPQQLQETQYF. The CDR3 DNA sequence: TGTGCCAGCAGCCCCCAACAGCTCCAAGAGACCCAGTACTTC.

In its sample, this clone was seen once. This chain connects TRBV25-1 to TRBJ2-7; 13 bases fit TRBD2. CDR1 MGHDK and CDR2 SYGVNS come from the germline V gene. The length of the CDR3 is 15 residues. V was pared by 4 bases and J by 1 base, with 1 base of the junction left unmatched. The DNA of the CDR3 is TGTGCCAGCAGTGGGGGACTAGCGGGATCCTACGAGCAGTACTTC. Translation gives CASSGGLAGSYEQYF.

J is TRBJ1-5 and V is TRBV2, with D perhaps TRBD1 (5 bases). Germline values: CDR1 SNHLY, CDR2 FYNNEI. Deletions cut 0 bases from V and 10 bases from J, with 13 bases between. The CDR3 runs 14 residues. The CDR3 sequence is CASSEAGPVSPQHF. The CDR3 bases are TGTGCCAGCAGTGAAGCGGGACCCGTCTCCCCCCAGCATTTT.

This clone has just one count. V usage is TRBV3-1 (or the pseudogene TRBV3-2) and J usage is TRBJ1-4; TRBD1 is a possible D gene (6 bases). The CDR3 has 14 amino acids. Germline V CDR1 and CDR2: LGHDT, YNNKEL (reference sequence). Trimming pared 4 bases from V and 8 bases from J, leaving 14 bases between. CDR3 sequence (DNA): TGTGCCAGCAGCCGGTCAGGGGCGAGGGAAAAACTGTTTTTT. Its protein is CASSRSGAREKLFF.

The rearrangement joins TRBV28 to TRBJ2-3; perhaps TRBD2 as D (6 bases). Germline loops: CDR1 MDHEN, CDR2 SYDVKM. V dropped 6 bases and J dropped 1 base, with 11 bases sitting between them. The CDR3 totals 14 residues. CDR3 region: CASSRDSRTDTQYF. The CDR3 DNA sequence: TGTGCCAGCAGCCGGGACTCTCGCACAGATACGCAGTATTTT. The whole variable domain, remainder taken from reference TRBV28 and TRBJ2-3, is DVKVTQSSRYLVKRTGEKVFLECVQDMDHENMFWYRQDPGLGLRLIYFSYDVKMKEKGDIPEGYSVSREKKERFSLILESASTNQTSMYLCASSRDSRTDTQYFGPGTRLTVL.

The chain is built from TRBV2 and TRBJ1-2; D possibly corresponds to TRBD1 (5 bases). This CDR3 has 13 amino acids. The V gene's germline CDR1 is SNHLY and CDR2 FYNNEI. The germline V and J ends were trimmed by 6 bases and 4 bases, with 12 bases remaining between them. CDR3 protein: CASSSDSTYGYTF. In DNA form, the CDR3 reads TGTGCCAGCAGCTCCGACAGTACCTATGGCTACACCTTC.

The chain employs TRBV10-1 and TRBJ2-3, with a possible D match to TRBD2 (5 bases). The CDR3 is made up of 16 amino acids. Between the trimmed V and J ends, which lost 0 bases and 4 bases, there was a span of 14 bases. Germline loops: CDR1 WNHNN, CDR2 SYGVQD (reference sequence). The DNA of the CDR3 is TGCGCCAGCAGTGAGTCGCCGACTATTGGGGCAGATACGCAGTATTTT. This encodes CASSESPTIGADTQYF.

This chain uses TRBV6-6 with TRBJ2-1; 7 bases line up with TRBD1. The germline V gene encodes CDR1 MNHNY and CDR2 SVGAGI (reference sequence). V lost 5 bases, J lost 8 bases, and 3 bases stayed unmatched. The CDR3 loop spans 12 amino acids. CDR3 sequence (DNA): TGTGCCAGCAGTAACGACAGGGATGAGCAGTTCTTC. Amino acids: CASSNDRDEQFF.

This clone was observed many times. The chain employs TRBV6-2 or TRBV6-3 and TRBJ1-2, with unresolved D. Looked up from germline, CDR1 is MNHEY and CDR2 is SVGEGT. V was clipped by 5 bases and J by 1 base, with 14 bases between them. This CDR3 has 15 amino acids. The CDR3 sequence: CASSALLEFNYGYTF. CDR3 bases: TGTGCCAGCAGTGCTCTTCTTGAGTTTAACTATGGCTACACCTTC.

This clone was seen a few times. This chain connects TRBV5-8 to TRBJ2-1; D call uncertain. Germline V lookup: CDR1 SGHTS, CDR2 YDEGEE. Trimming pared 1 base from V and 10 bases from J, leaving 3 bases between. This CDR3 is 10 amino acids long. CDR3 in DNA: TGTGCCAGCAGCTTGAGGGAGCAGTTCTTC. Its translation: CASSLREQFF.

This sequence joins TRBV27 and TRBJ2-7; 13 bases fit TRBD2. This CDR3 has 15 amino acids. With 5 bases clipped from V and 2 bases from J, the junction kept 3 bases outside the gene matches. Germline CDR1 MNHEY, CDR2 SMNVEV (reference sequence). In DNA, the CDR3 is TGTGCCAGCAGTCGGACTAGCGGGAGTGCCTACGAGCAGTACTTC. This codes for CASSRTSGSAYEQYF.

This clone was seen a few times. This chain links TRBV29-1 with TRBJ2-1; D is undetermined. In germline, CDR1 is SQVTM, CDR2 ANQGSEA. The ends were cut back, 5 bases at V and 5 bases at J, with 7 bases in the middle. The CDR3 covers 11 residues. Here the CDR3 reads CSVSSHNEQFF. The CDR3 DNA is TGCAGCGTTTCCTCTCACAATGAGCAGTTCTTC.

The V gene is TRBV6-2 or TRBV6-3, the J gene TRBJ1-1, with D possibly TRBD1 on 5 matching bases. The CDR3 length is 14 residues. Germline V gene data show CDR1 as MNHEY and CDR2 as SVGEGT. Deletions cut 5 bases from V and 3 bases from J, with 13 bases between. CDR3 in amino acids: CASSPDGTYTEAFF. CDR3 sequence (DNA): TGTGCCAGCAGTCCCGACGGGACCTACACTGAAGCTTTCTTT.

Notes on this clone: Other DNA sequences in the same sample also yield this CDR3. DNA for the CDR3: TGTGCCAGCAGTTACAGGGACGGCCAGCCCCAGCATTTT. Translating it yields CASSYRDGQPQHF. This chain joins TRBV6-5 and TRBJ1-5, with D possibly TRBD1 on 5 matching bases. V lost 2 bases to trimming and J lost 7 bases, with 9 bases between them. The CDR3 extends over 13 amino acids. Germline values: CDR1 MNHEY, CDR2 SVGAGI.

The genes are TRBV5-1 and TRBJ2-5; D may be TRBD2 (7 bases). V was clipped by 4 bases and J by 5 bases, with 21 bases between them. Germline CDR1 reads SGHRS; CDR2 reads YFSETQ. The CDR3 spans 16 residues. For the CDR3, the DNA is TGCGCCAGCAGCCCCCTCGGGGCGGGGGCAGGGGAGACCCAGTACTTC. Translating it yields CASSPLGAGAGETQYF.

This sequence joins TRBV18 and TRBJ1-5; D may be TRBD1 (5 bases). This CDR3 has 14 amino acids. Looked up from germline, CDR1 is KGHSH and CDR2 is LQKENI. Trimming left V 2 bases short and J 2 bases short, with 7 bases between. CDR3 sequence: CASSPGDGNQPQHF. CDR3 sequence (DNA): TGTGCCAGCTCACCAGGGGACGGCAATCAGCCCCAGCATTTT. Based on the CDR3 plus reference TRBV18 and TRBJ1-5, the full variable domain is NAGVMQNPRHLVRRRGQEARLRCSPMKGHSHVYWYRQLPEEGLKFMVYLQKENIIDESGMPKERFSAEFPKEGPSILRIQQVVRGDSAAYFCASSPGDGNQPQHFGDGTRLSIL.

The chain links TRBV5-1 to TRBJ2-5; D gene ambiguous. V dropped 0 bases and J dropped 2 bases, with 5 bases sitting between them. CDR1 and CDR2 (germline): SGHRS, YFSETQ. This CDR3 spans 13 amino acids. This CDR3 reads CASSLAAQETQYF. The CDR3 DNA is TGCGCCAGCAGCTTGGCCGCGCAAGAGACCCAGTACTTC.

The CDR3 sequence is CASSPDRYGYYGYTF. The CDR3 DNA reads TGTGCCAGCAGTCCCGACAGGTATGGCTACTATGGCTACACCTTC. The chain is built from TRBV2 and TRBJ1-2; D is possibly TRBD1 (6 bases). Germline CDR1 SNHLY, CDR2 FYNNEI. Trimming shortened V by 5 bases and J by 3 bases, and 16 bases separated the two germline ends. The CDR3 contains 15 residues.

As to this clone: The sample holds other DNA sequences that translate to the same CDR3. This chain links TRBV5-1 with TRBJ2-3; no clear D gene. This CDR3 region has 14 residues. Germline loops: CDR1 SGHRS, CDR2 YFSETQ. V lost 1 base and J lost 0, with 6 bases in between. CDR3 sequence: CASSLPSSTDTQYF. The CDR3 nucleotides read TGCGCCAGCAGCTTGCCATCTAGCACAGATACGCAGTATTTT.

The rearrangement links TRBV7-9 to TRBJ2-1; maybe TRBD2 (6 bases). Germline CDR1 SEHNR, CDR2 FQNEAQ (reference sequence). The V and J ends lost 6 bases and 7 bases respectively, with 19 bases between them. The CDR3 length is 15 residues. The CDR3 bases are TGTGCCAGCAGTCCCACCCTAGCGCCAGGGAATGAGCAGTTCTTC. It is translated as CASSPTLAPGNEQFF.

This chain connects TRBV3-1 (or the pseudogene TRBV3-2) to TRBJ2-1; D remains unclear. Germline CDR1 reads LGHDT; CDR2 reads YNNKEL (reference sequence). The CDR3 is made up of 15 amino acids. Trimming removed 2 bases from V and 0 bases from J, with 8 bases in between. The CDR3 reads CASSQSVRSYNEQFF. In DNA, the CDR3 is TGTGCCAGCAGCCAAAGCGTACGCTCCTACAATGAGCAGTTCTTC.

J is TRBJ1-4 and V is TRBV3-1 (or the pseudogene TRBV3-2), with 8 nucleotides matching TRBD1. Trimming took 4 bases from V and 5 from J; bases not matched to a gene: 0. The CDR3 has 13 amino acids. Germline CDR1 and CDR2: LGHDT and YNNKEL (reference sequence). CDR3 in amino acids: CASSRDRNEKLFF. Here the CDR3 DNA reads TGTGCCAGCAGCCGGGACAGGAATGAAAAACTGTTTTTT.

The chain couples TRBV15 to TRBJ2-7; 10 bases line up with TRBD2. This CDR3 is 15 amino acids long. The V gene end was trimmed by 2 bases and the J gene end by 10 bases; junction bases not matched to a gene: 11. CDR1 and CDR2 from the germline V gene are LNHNV and YYDKDF (reference sequence). The CDR3 loop is CATSRHTSGASLQYF. For the CDR3, the DNA is TGTGCCACCAGCAGACATACTAGCGGGGCCTCCTTACAGTACTTC.

The chain couples TRBV3-1 (or the pseudogene TRBV3-2) to TRBJ2-2, with 7 bases aligning to TRBD2. The CDR3 spans 17 residues. V lost 5 bases to trimming and J lost 7 bases; unmatched junction nucleotides: 16. Germline V gives CDR1 LGHDT, CDR2 YNNKEL (reference sequence). The CDR3 bases are TGTGCCAGCAGCGCCTACGGGGGAGGGGTCCGGGACGGGGAGCTGTTTTTT. The encoded protein is CASSAYGGGVRDGELFF.

The CDR3 sequence is CASSSGPGEGYGYTF. The CDR3 bases are TGTGCCAGCAGTTCAGGCCCAGGGGAAGGATATGGCTACACCTTC. The chain links TRBV28 to TRBJ1-2, with a tentative D call TRBD1 (6 bases). Germline V gene lookup returns CDR1 MDHEN and CDR2 SYDVKM. This CDR3 has 15 amino acids. Trimming stripped 4 bases from V and 5 bases from J, with 17 bases between.

The rearrangement uses TRBV18 and TRBJ2-5, with TRBD2 identical over 7 bases. CDR3 length: 16 residues. Germline loops: CDR1 KGHSH, CDR2 LQKENI. Trimming at V came to 2 bases and at J to 3 bases, leaving 9 bases not matched to a gene. This CDR3 is CASSPDPAGKEETQYF. CDR3 coding DNA: TGTGCCAGCTCACCAGATCCAGCGGGGAAGGAAGAGACCCAGTACTTC.